The rows below give T cell receptor beta chains drawn from one sample of a study of blood T cell repertoires in COVID-19. Clones were sequenced by immunoSEQ multiplex PCR, and TCRdb holds only the in-frame ones, with some missing. This table has tens of thousands of clones, roughly 76% appearing once. Sequencing was performed on peripheral blood. The receptors originated from a woman aged 45-60 years with acute or convalescent COVID-19. Both conserved end residues are part of each CDR3. D genes are given only for firm matches. Some rows have no size entry. The others give once, few or many, or a class for an expanded clone.

D: -
size: -
J: TRBJ2-1
V: TRBV19
length: 14
CDR3: CASSSFASANEQFF
DNA: TGTGCCAGTAGTAGTTTCGCGAGCGCTAATGAGCAGTTCTTC

D: -
size: -
J: TRBJ2-2
V: TRBV7-6
length: 13
CDR3: CASSPLGAGELFF
DNA: TGTGCCAGCAGCCCCCTAGGGGCCGGGGAGCTGTTTTTT

D: -
size: -
J: TRBJ1-2
V: TRBV2
length: 15
CDR3: CASRPTGTTIRGYTF
DNA: TGTGCCAGCAGGCCTACAGGGACTACCATCCGAGGCTACACCTTC

D: TRBD1
size: few
J: TRBJ1-4
V: TRBV6-6
length: 17
CDR3: CASSPYRPGQGGEKLFF
DNA: TGTGCCAGCAGTCCATATCGCCCGGGACAGGGCGGTGAAAAACTGTTTTTT

D: TRBD1
size: -
J: TRBJ1-5
V: TRBV7-2
length: 15
CDR3: CASSTRTGSNQPQHF
DNA: TGTGCCAGCAGCACTCGGACAGGGAGCAATCAGCCCCAGCATTTT

D: -
size: -
J: TRBJ1-4
V: TRBV19
length: 14
CDR3: CASSRAATNEKLFF
DNA: TGTGCCAGTAGTAGGGCTGCAACTAATGAAAAACTGTTTTTT

D: TRBD1
size: -
J: TRBJ2-7
V: TRBV29-1
length: 13
CDR3: CSALVGTGGEQYF
DNA: TGCAGCGCCCTAGTAGGGACAGGGGGCGAGCAGTACTTC

D: TRBD1
size: once
J: TRBJ1-5
V: TRBV28
length: 13
CDR3: CAGRTGNNQPQHF
DNA: TGTGCCGGCAGGACAGGGAACAATCAGCCCCAGCATTTT

D: TRBD1
size: -
J: TRBJ1-5
V: TRBV19
length: 13
CDR3: CASRGTVWQPQHF
DNA: TGTGCCAGTAGGGGGACAGTGTGGCAGCCCCAGCATTTT

D: TRBD1
size: -
J: TRBJ1-2
V: TRBV12-3/TRBV12-4
length: 13
CDR3: CASRLGQGYGYTF
DNA: TGTGCCAGCAGACTCGGACAGGGCTATGGCTACACCTTC

D: TRBD1
size: few
J: TRBJ2-7
V: TRBV6-5
length: 14
CDR3: CASLTRDSSYEQYF
DNA: TGTGCCAGCCTAACCCGGGACAGCTCCTACGAGCAGTACTTC

D: TRBD1
size: -
J: TRBJ2-7
V: TRBV5-5
length: 15
CDR3: CASSSRDRGAYEQYF
DNA: TGTGCCAGCAGCTCCCGGGACAGGGGGGCCTACGAGCAGTACTTC

D: -
size: -
J: TRBJ2-7
V: TRBV5-6
length: 13
CDR3: CASSHGTSYEQYF
DNA: TGTGCCAGCAGCCACGGGACTTCCTACGAGCAGTACTTC

D: -
size: -
J: TRBJ2-5
V: TRBV25-1
length: 16
CDR3: CASSDSPGHLGETQYF
DNA: TGTGCCAGCAGTGATTCTCCGGGACATCTGGGAGAGACCCAGTACTTC

D: TRBD2
size: -
J: TRBJ2-5
V: TRBV5-1
length: 16
CDR3: CASSRPGGGAGETQYF
DNA: TGCGCCAGCAGTAGACCGGGCGGGGGGGCCGGAGAGACCCAGTACTTC

D: TRBD1
size: -
J: TRBJ2-1
V: TRBV5-4
length: 12
CDR3: CASSFDRGGEFF
DNA: TGTGCCAGCAGCTTCGACAGGGGCGGCGAGTTCTTC

D: TRBD1
size: -
J: TRBJ2-2
V: TRBV19
length: 15
CDR3: CASSLYRGQTGELFF
DNA: TGTGCCAGTAGTTTATACAGGGGGCAAACCGGGGAGCTGTTTTTT

D: -
size: -
J: TRBJ1-1
V: TRBV6-4
length: 13
CDR3: CASSVDRNTEAFF
DNA: TGTGCCAGCAGTGTTGACAGGAACACTGAAGCTTTCTTT

D: -
size: once
J: TRBJ2-2
V: TRBV4-1
length: 15
CDR3: CASSQETGIRGELFF
DNA: TGCGCCAGCAGCCAAGAAACGGGGATAAGGGGGGAGCTGTTTTTT

D: -
size: few
J: TRBJ1-5
V: TRBV5-8
length: 14
CDR3: CASSLDRSNQPQHF
DNA: TGTGCCAGCAGCTTGGACCGGAGCAATCAGCCCCAGCATTTT

D: -
size: -
J: TRBJ1-2
V: TRBV6-5
length: 15
CDR3: CASSYSEGLNYGYTF
DNA: TGTGCCAGCAGTTACTCCGAGGGACTCAACTATGGCTACACCTTC

D: -
size: -
J: TRBJ1-5
V: TRBV12-3/TRBV12-4
length: 12
CDR3: CASRQADQPQHF
DNA: TGTGCCAGCAGACAGGCCGATCAGCCCCAGCATTTT

D: TRBD1
size: few
J: TRBJ2-5
V: TRBV11-2
length: 15
CDR3: CASSKQGAQGETQYF
DNA: TGTGCCAGCAGCAAACAGGGGGCGCAGGGAGAGACCCAGTACTTC

D: TRBD1
size: -
J: TRBJ1-1
V: TRBV28
length: 13
CDR3: CATWRGLGTEAFF
DNA: TGTGCCACCTGGAGGGGGCTGGGCACTGAAGCTTTCTTT

D: -
size: -
J: TRBJ1-1
V: TRBV12-3/TRBV12-4
length: 12
CDR3: CASTQRGTEAFF
DNA: TGTGCCAGCACCCAGCGGGGCACTGAAGCTTTCTTT

D: TRBD1
size: -
J: TRBJ1-2
V: TRBV3-1/TRBV3-2
length: 16
CDR3: CASSQSSVGRGYGYTF
DNA: TGTGCCAGCAGCCAAAGTTCAGTGGGCAGGGGGTATGGCTACACCTTC

D: -
size: -
J: TRBJ2-3
V: TRBV6-6
length: 15
CDR3: CASSYARKSTDTQYF
DNA: TGTGCCAGCAGTTACGCGAGGAAGAGCACAGATACGCAGTATTTT

D: -
size: -
J: TRBJ1-1
V: TRBV19
length: 16
CDR3: CASRAPPGVMNTEAFF
DNA: TGTGCCAGTAGAGCACCTCCGGGAGTGATGAACACTGAAGCTTTCTTT

D: -
size: few
J: TRBJ1-5
V: TRBV19
length: 12
CDR3: CASIPHSGPQHF
DNA: TGTGCCAGTATCCCTCACTCGGGGCCCCAGCATTTT

D: TRBD1
size: -
J: TRBJ2-3
V: TRBV12-3/TRBV12-4
length: 13
CDR3: CASSLRGRDTQYF
DNA: TGTGCCAGCAGCCTTAGGGGGCGGGATACGCAGTATTTT

D: TRBD1
size: -
J: TRBJ1-6
V: TRBV6-1
length: 15
CDR3: CASSDKGTANSPLHF
DNA: TGTGCCAGCAGTGATAAAGGGACAGCCAATTCACCCCTCCACTTT

D: -
size: -
J: TRBJ2-5
V: TRBV28
length: 11
CDR3: CASRRRGTQYF
DNA: TGTGCCAGCAGAAGGAGGGGGACCCAGTACTTC